What follows describes a single TCR beta chain. Its target is unknown. This CDR3 is built from 18 residues. The trim removed 4 bases at V and 4 bases at J, leaving 14 bases unmatched. Germline CDR1 and CDR2: SGHRS and YFSETQ. This specimen belongs to a study of cytomegalovirus exposure and HLA in healthy donors. Notes on the study in general: TCR beta V- and J-gene trimming was later associated with a missense DCLRE1C variant.

The PCR ran on 60 Vbeta and 13 Jbeta primers. Sequencing used immunoSEQ multiplex PCR; TCRdb keeps in-frame clones, though not all of them. The sample consists of approximately 130,000 clones, 75% to 85% of them appearing once. The clonotype was recovered from a woman in her thirties or forties in good health and CMV-seronegative. Sequencing was carried out using PBMCs. J is TRBJ2-2 and V is TRBV5-1; 9 nucleotides align to TRBD2. CDR3 amino acids: CASSQKGLAGEATGELFF. For the CDR3, the DNA is TGCGCCAGCAGCCAAAAGGGACTAGCCGGTGAGGCCACCGGGGAGCTGTTTTTT.